The clone carrying this T cell receptor beta chain appeared many times. Its antigen is currently unknown. TCR beta libraries were built with iRepertoire HTBI primers and Arm-PCR of CDR3 regions. MiXCR, applied by TCRdb to the multiplex PCR reads, yields one record per CDR3 protein. The sample yields 300,000 to 500,000 distinct CDR3 sequences, less than 25% seen once. This entry is derived from a study of regulatory T cells in long-lasting Graves disease. Points from the study as a whole: There was favoring of TRBV28, TRBJ1-2 and TRBJ2-5 in persistent disease.

Germline V CDR1 and CDR2: MDHEN, SYDVKM. The CDR3 totals 14 residues. The V end lost 2 bases, the J end lost 9 bases, and 11 bases lay between the germline ends. Sample time point: persistent/refractory GD, antithyroid drugs over 5 years with positive TRAb. Extracted RNA from PBMCs served as the source of the TCR library. The TCR originated in a female donor with Graves disease. The sample was peripheral blood mononuclear cells (PBMCs), taken when the disease was refractory, from a patient treated with antithyroid drugs. The V gene is TRBV28, the J gene TRBJ1-6; D is uncertain. In DNA form, the CDR3 reads TGTGCCAGCAGTTTAGAGCCAGTGCCTTCACCCCTCCACTTT. Translated: CASSLEPVPSPLHF.